This is a list of T cell receptor beta chains from one sample in a study of cytomegalovirus exposure and HLA in healthy donors. Here immunoSEQ multiplex PCR was the method, and the copy in TCRdb shows in-frame clones only, minus some. The repertoire holds roughly 150,000 clones, around 80% seen once, with less than 2.5% in the top ten. Sequencing input: PBMCs. All receptors derive from a male donor in good health and CMV-seronegative. Each CDR3 is given with its conserved first and last residue. Fields, in order: J gene, CDR3 length, V gene, D gene, clone size, CDR3 DNA, CDR3 protein. A D gene is named only where the DNA matches it firmly. Expanded clones are given a class, and other clones once, few, many or no size at all.

TRBJ2-2 | 16 | TRBV5-6 | - | - | TGTGCCAGCAGCCCGGGACTCCCGGTTAACACCGGGGAGCTGTTTTTT | CASSPGLPVNTGELFF
TRBJ1-2 | 13 | TRBV9 | - | - | TGTGCCAGCAGCAAGCGGGACCTCTATGGCTACACCTTC | CASSKRDLYGYTF
TRBJ1-1 | 15 | TRBV7-9 | - | - | TGTGCCAGCAGCTCGCCTCGGTATGTTGACACTGAAGCTTTCTTT | CASSSPRYVDTEAFF
TRBJ2-7 | 15 | TRBV6-5 | - | - | TGTGCCAGCAGTTACTCTTCAGGGGACCCCTACGAGCAGTACTTC | CASSYSSGDPYEQYF
TRBJ1-2 | 11 | TRBV7-9 | - | - | TGTGCCAGCTCAGGGGAGGGCCCCCTCACCTTC | CASSGEGPLTF
TRBJ2-1 | 15 | TRBV11-2 | TRBD2 | - | TGTGCCAGCAGCTTAGCGGCGGGGGGATACAATGAGCAGTTCTTC | CASSLAAGGYNEQFF
TRBJ1-4 | 13 | TRBV19 | TRBD1 | - | TGTGCCAGTATGGAGACAGGGGCTGGAAAACTGTTTTTT | CASMETGAGKLFF
TRBJ2-7 | 13 | TRBV29-1 | - | - | TGCAGCGTAACCTTTACAGGGAATTACGAGCAGTACTTC | CSVTFTGNYEQYF
TRBJ1-1 | 13 | TRBV25-1 | - | - | TGTGCCAGCAGTCCCCGGACTTTCACGGGGGCTTTCTTT | CASSPRTFTGAFF
TRBJ2-7 | 15 | TRBV27 | TRBD2 | - | TGTGCCAGCTCCCCCGTCGGGCTAGCGGGCTACGAGCAGTACTTC | CASSPVGLAGYEQYF
TRBJ2-7 | 14 | TRBV6-6 | TRBD1 | - | TGTGCCACCGAAATCAAGGGGGCTCCCTACGAGCAGTACTTC | CATEIKGAPYEQYF
TRBJ1-5 | 13 | TRBV6-1 | - | - | TGTGCCAGCCAGGCGCGGAGGGAGCAGCCCCAGCATTTT | CASQARREQPQHF
TRBJ2-6 | 16 | TRBV12-5 | TRBD1 | - | TGTGCTAGTGGTTTGACAGGGGGGACTGGGGCCAACGTCCTGACTTTC | CASGLTGGTGANVLTF
TRBJ1-4 | 15 | TRBV6-5 | TRBD1 | - | TGTGCCAGCAGAGACAGGGACTCAACTAATGAAAAACTGTTTTTT | CASRDRDSTNEKLFF
TRBJ2-5 | 15 | TRBV23-1 | - | - | TGCGCCAGCAGTCAAAAGGGGACTCCGACAGAGACCCAGTACTTC | CASSQKGTPTETQYF
TRBJ2-1 | 16 | TRBV5-1 | - | - | TGCGCCAGCAGCTTGGTTGCGGGGGCTAACTACAATGAGCAGTTCTTC | CASSLVAGANYNEQFF
TRBJ1-4 | 14 | TRBV2 | - | - | TGTGCCAGCAGGACGGGAGACCTGGAAGAAAAACTGTTTTTT | CASRTGDLEEKLFF
TRBJ1-3 | 15 | TRBV11-2 | - | few | TGTGCCAGCAGCTTAAGGGGATTCGGTGGAAACACCATATATTTT | CASSLRGFGGNTIYF
TRBJ2-2 | 15 | TRBV10-3 | TRBD1 | - | TGTGCCATCAGTCTACAGGGGATGAACACCGGGGAGCTGTTTTTT | CAISLQGMNTGELFF
TRBJ1-2 | 13 | TRBV11-2 | - | few | TGTGCCAGCAGCTTAGATCCTAGTGGTGGCTACACCTTC | CASSLDPSGGYTF
TRBJ1-2 | 14 | TRBV6-6 | - | - | TGTGCCAGCAGCTATGACACGCCTAACTATGGCTACACCTTC | CASSYDTPNYGYTF
TRBJ2-3 | 15 | TRBV6-5 | - | - | TGTGCCAGCAGCTGGAACGGGGACAAGACAGATACGCAGTATTTT | CASSWNGDKTDTQYF
TRBJ2-5 | 14 | TRBV30 | - | - | TGTGCCTGGAGTGTATCCCTAGGCGGGGAGACCCAGTACTTC | CAWSVSLGGETQYF
TRBJ1-3 | 15 | TRBV5-1 | - | - | TGCGCCAGCAGCTTGGGACAACTCTCTGGAAACACCATATATTTT | CASSLGQLSGNTIYF
TRBJ2-7 | 16 | TRBV7-9 | TRBD1 | - | TGTGCCAGCAGCTTAGGAGGGACAGGGGGAGGCTACGAGCAGTACTTC | CASSLGGTGGGYEQYF
TRBJ2-2 | 16 | TRBV4-2 | - | - | TGTGCCAGCAGCCAAAAACAGGGTTTCGACACCGGGGAGCTGTTTTTT | CASSQKQGFDTGELFF
TRBJ1-2 | 12 | TRBV28 | - | once | TGTGCCAGCAGGGAGAACAACTATGGCTACACCTTC | CASRENNYGYTF
TRBJ2-7 | 14 | TRBV2 | - | - | TGTGCCAGCAGTGAAGAACAGGGCACCTACGAGCAGTACTTC | CASSEEQGTYEQYF
TRBJ1-1 | 15 | TRBV30 | - | - | TGTGCCTGGGGGTACTGGGCCTCCACCAACACTGAAGCTTTCTTT | CAWGYWASTNTEAFF
TRBJ1-1 | 14 | TRBV6-5 | - | - | TGTGCCAGCACTAAAAGGGGGGGACTCACTGAAGCTTTCTTT | CASTKRGGLTEAFF
TRBJ2-2 | 16 | TRBV15 | TRBD1 | - | TGTGCCACCAGCAGCCCCGGACAGGTCGACACCGGGGAGCTGTTTTTT | CATSSPGQVDTGELFF
TRBJ2-3 | 17 | TRBV4-1 | TRBD1 | - | TGCGCCAGCAGCCAAGGTTGGGGGACAGGGAACACAGATACGCAGTATTTT | CASSQGWGTGNTDTQYF
TRBJ1-2 | 14 | TRBV10-2 | - | - | TGCGCCAGCAGTTTTCACAGCACTAACTATGGCTACACCTTC | CASSFHSTNYGYTF
TRBJ1-4 | 13 | TRBV5-6 | - | once | TGTGCCAGCAGCGAGCTAGCTAATGAAAAACTGTTTTTT | CASSELANEKLFF
TRBJ2-5 | 17 | TRBV18 | TRBD1 | - | TGTGCCAGCTCACCGGGTCCTGGGACAGGGGACCAAGAGACCCAGTACTTC | CASSPGPGTGDQETQYF
TRBJ2-3 | 18 | TRBV5-4 | TRBD2 | many | TGTGCCAGCAGCTTCGGACTAGCGGGGGGGCAAATCACAGATACGCAGTATTTT | CASSFGLAGGQITDTQYF
TRBJ2-2 | 14 | TRBV11-2 | - | - | TGTGCCAGCAGCTCCCAGGGTTACACCGGGGAGCTGTTTTTT | CASSSQGYTGELFF
TRBJ2-5 | 11 | TRBV2 | - | - | TGTGCCAGCAGTGTGGTACAGGGACGGTACTTC | CASSVVQGRYF
TRBJ1-4 | 15 | TRBV5-1 | TRBD1 | - | TGCGCCAGCAGCTTGGCCGGGACAGGAGATGAAAAACTGTTTTTT | CASSLAGTGDEKLFF
TRBJ1-1 | 13 | TRBV7-2 | - | once | TGTGCCAGCAGCCCCCGTATGAACACTGAAGCTTTCTTT | CASSPRMNTEAFF
TRBJ2-7 | 15 | TRBV28 | - | - | TGTGCCAGCAGTTTACTGTCGAGCCGCTCCTACGAGCAGTACTTC | CASSLLSSRSYEQYF
TRBJ2-3 | 13 | TRBV19 | - | - | TGTGCCAGTACGGTACAGGGCACAGATACGCAGTATTTT | CASTVQGTDTQYF
TRBJ2-5 | 15 | TRBV7-9 | TRBD2 | - | TGTGCCAGCAGCTCCACGGGGGGGGAGCAAGAGACCCAGTACTTC | CASSSTGGEQETQYF
TRBJ1-5 | 15 | TRBV30 | TRBD1 | - | TGTGCCTGGAGTGTGGGACAGCATAGCAATCAGCCCCAGCATTTT | CAWSVGQHSNQPQHF
TRBJ2-2 | 17 | TRBV9 | TRBD1 | once | TGTGCCAGCAGCGTAGTGGGGGCTCAGGGGGTTACCGGGGAGCTGTTTTTT | CASSVVGAQGVTGELFF
TRBJ2-3 | 16 | TRBV4-1 | - | - | TGCGCCAGCAGCCCAGTGGTTCGCGCGGGCGCAGATACGCAGTATTTT | CASSPVVRAGADTQYF
TRBJ2-1 | 11 | TRBV9 | - | few | TGTGCCAGCAGCGCTTCGTATGAGCAGTTCTTC | CASSASYEQFF
TRBJ1-1 | 14 | TRBV6-1 | - | few | TGTGCCAGCAGTGCAGGACTTAGGAACACTGAAGCTTTCTTT | CASSAGLRNTEAFF
TRBJ2-7 | 13 | TRBV4-3 | - | few | TGCGCCAGCAGCCACGACCAGGGGTACGAGCAGTACTTC | CASSHDQGYEQYF
TRBJ1-5 | 11 | TRBV2 | TRBD1 | - | TGTGCCAGCAGCCCCGACAGGGGGAAGCATTTT | CASSPDRGKHF
TRBJ1-1 | 13 | TRBV5-4 | - | - | TGTGCCAGCAGAAGACAGGAGAACACTGAAGCTTTCTTT | CASRRQENTEAFF
TRBJ1-3 | 17 | TRBV9 | - | - | TGTGCCAGCAGCCTCGCGGTCTCAGGGTTACCCCCAAACACCATATATTTT | CASSLAVSGLPPNTIYF
TRBJ1-1 | 15 | TRBV5-4 | - | - | TGTGCCAGCAGGGGCCAGGGGCCAGGGAACACTGAAGCTTTCTTT | CASRGQGPGNTEAFF
TRBJ2-5 | 14 | TRBV29-1 | TRBD1 | few | TGCAGCCACTCCGGGACAGGCCTACAAGAGACCCAGTACTTC | CSHSGTGLQETQYF
TRBJ1-4 | 14 | TRBV11-2 | TRBD1 | - | TGTGCCAGCAGCTTGGACAGGGGGCGGACGAAACTGTTTTTT | CASSLDRGRTKLFF
TRBJ1-4 | 17 | TRBV4-1 | TRBD1 | - | TGCGCCAGCAGCCATGGACCTAACAGGGGGCTTGCTGAAAAACTGTTTTTT | CASSHGPNRGLAEKLFF
TRBJ1-4 | 15 | TRBV4-3 | - | - | TGCGCCAGCAGCCACTCAGGGTCAGGCAATGAAAAACTGTTTTTT | CASSHSGSGNEKLFF
TRBJ2-6 | 15 | TRBV10-1 | - | - | TGCGCCAGCAGTTCAACGGGCTCTGGGGCCAACGTCCTGACTTTC | CASSSTGSGANVLTF
TRBJ2-7 | 18 | TRBV7-2 | TRBD1 | - | TGTGCCAGCAGCAAGCATATAACCGGGACAGGGGCGTCCTACGAGCAGTACTTC | CASSKHITGTGASYEQYF